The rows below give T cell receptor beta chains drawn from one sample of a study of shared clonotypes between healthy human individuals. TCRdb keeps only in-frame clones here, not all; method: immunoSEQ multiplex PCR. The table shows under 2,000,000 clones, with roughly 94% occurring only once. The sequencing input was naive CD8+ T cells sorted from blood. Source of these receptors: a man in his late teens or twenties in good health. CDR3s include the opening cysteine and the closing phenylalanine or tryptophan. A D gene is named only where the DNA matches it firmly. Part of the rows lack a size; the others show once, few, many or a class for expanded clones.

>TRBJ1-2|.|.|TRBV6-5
CASKSPRQTNYGYTF
TGTGCCAGCAAATCACCCAGGCAAACTAACTATGGCTACACCTTC
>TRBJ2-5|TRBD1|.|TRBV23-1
CASSQSSHRGLGETQYF
TGCGCCAGCAGTCAATCCAGTCACAGGGGGCTAGGCGAGACCCAGTACTTC
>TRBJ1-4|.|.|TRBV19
CASSMFPGYEKLFF
TGTGCCAGTAGTATGTTCCCAGGGTACGAAAAACTGTTTTTT
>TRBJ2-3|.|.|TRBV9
CASSPQLTDTQYF
TGTGCCAGCAGCCCACAATTAACAGATACGCAGTATTTT
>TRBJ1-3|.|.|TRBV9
CASSSGDSGNTIYF
TGTGCCAGCAGCTCAGGGGACTCTGGAAACACCATATATTTT
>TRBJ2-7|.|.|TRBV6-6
CASSPQGWHEQYF
TGTGCCAGCAGTCCCCAGGGGTGGCACGAGCAGTACTTC
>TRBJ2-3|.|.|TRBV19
CASSIVAADTQYF
TGTGCCAGTAGTATCGTAGCCGCAGATACGCAGTATTTT
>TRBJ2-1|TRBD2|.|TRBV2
CASPGSASGGADPYNEQFF
TGTGCCAGCCCGGGGTCGGCTAGCGGGGGGGCCGATCCCTACAATGAGCAGTTCTTC
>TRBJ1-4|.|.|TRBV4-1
CASSQDRAGNEKLFF
TGCGCCAGCAGCCAAGATAGGGCAGGGAATGAAAAACTGTTTTTT
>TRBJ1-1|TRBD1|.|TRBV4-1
CASSQRTGVNTEAFF
TGCGCCAGCAGCCAACGGACAGGGGTGAACACTGAAGCTTTCTTT
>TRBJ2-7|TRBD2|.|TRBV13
CASSSLRASGSPSEQYF
TGTGCCAGCAGCTCCCTCCGGGCTAGCGGGAGTCCCAGCGAGCAGTACTTC
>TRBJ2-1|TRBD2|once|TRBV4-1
CASSHRLAGDYNEQFF
TGCGCCAGCAGCCACCGACTAGCGGGGGACTACAATGAGCAGTTCTTC
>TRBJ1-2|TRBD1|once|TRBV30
CAVKPGTANYGYTF
TGTGCCGTGAAACCCGGGACAGCTAACTATGGCTACACCTTC
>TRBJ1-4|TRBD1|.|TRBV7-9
CASSLASGQGSTNEKLFF
TGTGCCAGCAGCTTAGCGTCGGGACAGGGTTCAACTAATGAAAAACTGTTTTTT
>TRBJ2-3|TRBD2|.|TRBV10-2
CASSESSGPFPGTDTQYF
TGCGCCAGCAGTGAGTCTAGCGGGCCTTTTCCGGGGACAGATACGCAGTATTTT
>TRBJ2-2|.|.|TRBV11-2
CASSFALLGGKAGELFF
TGTGCCAGCAGCTTCGCCCTCCTAGGAGGCAAGGCCGGGGAGCTGTTTTTT
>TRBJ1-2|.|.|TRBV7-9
CASSPEANYGYTF
TGTGCCAGCAGCCCTGAAGCTAACTATGGCTACACCTTC
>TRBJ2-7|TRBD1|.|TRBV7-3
CASSPGTGDSYEQYF
TGTGCCAGCAGCCCCGGGACAGGGGACTCCTACGAGCAGTACTTC
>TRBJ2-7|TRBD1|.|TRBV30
CAWSVGQGARNEQYF
TGTGCCTGGAGTGTGGGACAGGGGGCGCGTAACGAGCAGTACTTC
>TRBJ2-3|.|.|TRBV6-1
CASSEESAGSTDTQYF
TGTGCCAGCAGTGAAGAATCAGCTGGGAGCACAGATACGCAGTATTTT
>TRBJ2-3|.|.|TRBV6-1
CACAGLWGTDTQYF
TGTGCCTGCGCGGGACTCTGGGGCACAGATACGCAGTATTTT
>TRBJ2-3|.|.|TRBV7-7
CASSLGPPGSTDTQYF
TGTGCTAGCAGCTTAGGTCCCCCGGGTAGCACAGATACGCAGTATTTT
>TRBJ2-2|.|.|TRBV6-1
CASSDSRGPNTGELFF
TGTGCCAGCAGTGATAGTCGGGGGCCAAACACCGGGGAGCTGTTTTTT
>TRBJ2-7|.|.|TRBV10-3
CAISENSYEQYF
TGTGCCATCAGTGAGAACAGTTACGAGCAGTACTTC
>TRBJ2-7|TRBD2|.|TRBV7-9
CASSPTLANFYEQYF
TGTGCCAGCAGCCCGACACTAGCGAACTTTTACGAGCAGTACTTC
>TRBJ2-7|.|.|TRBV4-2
CASSPRHPYEQYF
TGTGCCAGCAGCCCTCGCCATCCCTACGAGCAGTACTTC
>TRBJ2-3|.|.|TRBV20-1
CSARIGFAQYF
TGCAGTGCTAGGATTGGGTTTGCGCAGTATTTT
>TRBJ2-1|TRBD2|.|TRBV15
CATSRDSLAGEYEQFF
TGTGCCACCAGCAGAGATTCGCTAGCGGGAGAATATGAGCAGTTCTTC
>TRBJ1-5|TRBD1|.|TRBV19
CASSIPTGESGGPQHF
TGTGCCAGTAGTATCCCGACAGGGGAATCCGGAGGGCCCCAGCATTTT
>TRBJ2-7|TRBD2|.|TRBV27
CASSPFGLAGSYEQYF
TGTGCCAGCAGTCCATTCGGTTTAGCGGGGTCCTACGAGCAGTACTTC
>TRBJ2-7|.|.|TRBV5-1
CASSLAAQGYEQYF
TGCGCCAGCAGCTTGGCGGCGCAGGGATACGAGCAGTACTTC
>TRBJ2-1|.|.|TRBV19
CASSIGLHNEQFF
TGTGCCAGTAGTATTGGCCTACACAATGAGCAGTTCTTC
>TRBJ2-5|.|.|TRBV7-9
CASNFGSVETQYF
TGTGCCAGCAACTTCGGTAGCGTGGAGACCCAGTACTTC
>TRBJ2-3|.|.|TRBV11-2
CASSPRKGTDTQYF
TGTGCCAGCAGCCCGCGAAAAGGCACAGATACGCAGTATTTT
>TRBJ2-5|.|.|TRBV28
CASSFRVQETQYF
TGTGCCAGCAGTTTTAGGGTTCAAGAGACCCAGTACTTC
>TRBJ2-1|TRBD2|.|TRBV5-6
CASSYGLAGPYNEQFF
TGTGCCAGCAGCTACGGACTAGCGGGACCCTACAATGAGCAGTTCTTC
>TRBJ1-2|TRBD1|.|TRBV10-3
CAIAAPGQDSYGYTF
TGTGCCATCGCAGCCCCGGGACAGGACAGCTATGGCTACACCTTC
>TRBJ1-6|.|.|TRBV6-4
CASSAGYNSPLHF
TGTGCCAGCTCAGCAGGGTATAATTCACCCCTCCACTTT
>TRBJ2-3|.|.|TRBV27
CASSLEGSGSADTQYF
TGTGCCAGCAGTTTAGAGGGGAGCGGGTCCGCAGATACGCAGTATTTT
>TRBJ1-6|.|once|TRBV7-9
CASSLGGSPSPLHF
TGTGCCAGCAGCTTAGGGGGCAGCCCATCACCCCTCCACTTT
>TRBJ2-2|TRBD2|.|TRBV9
CASSEWVAGGPKTGELFF
TGTGCCAGCAGCGAGTGGGTAGCGGGAGGGCCGAAGACCGGGGAGCTGTTTTTT
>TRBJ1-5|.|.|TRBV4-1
CASSPTRGQPQHF
TGCGCCAGCAGCCCAACCCGAGGTCAGCCCCAGCATTTT
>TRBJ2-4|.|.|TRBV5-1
CASSLVPDSKNIQYF
TGCGCCAGCAGCTTGGTCCCGGATTCCAAAAACATTCAGTACTTC
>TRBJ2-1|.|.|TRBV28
CASSSNREISYNEQFF
TGTGCCAGCAGTTCCAACAGGGAGATTTCCTACAATGAGCAGTTCTTC
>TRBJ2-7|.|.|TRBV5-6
CASSTRQFYEQYF
TGTGCCAGCAGCACTCGCCAGTTCTACGAGCAGTACTTC
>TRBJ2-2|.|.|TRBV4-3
CASSQDRTNTGELFF
TGCGCCAGCAGCCAAGACAGGACGAACACCGGGGAGCTGTTTTTT
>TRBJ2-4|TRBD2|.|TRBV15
CATSREGMREGRDIQYF
TGTGCCACCAGCAGAGAAGGTATGCGGGAGGGCCGCGACATTCAGTACTTC
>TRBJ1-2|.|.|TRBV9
CASSELHGARGYTF
TGTGCCAGCAGCGAGCTCCACGGGGCGCGTGGCTACACCTTC
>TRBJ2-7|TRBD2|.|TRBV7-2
CASSHGLAGVSYEQYF
TGTGCCAGCAGCCACGGACTAGCGGGAGTTTCCTACGAGCAGTACTTC
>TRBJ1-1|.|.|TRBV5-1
CASSSTGNTEAFF
TGCGCCAGCAGCTCGACAGGGAACACTGAAGCTTTCTTT
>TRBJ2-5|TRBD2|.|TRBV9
CASSEGTSGSGETQYF
TGTGCCAGCAGCGAAGGGACTAGCGGGAGTGGGGAGACCCAGTACTTC
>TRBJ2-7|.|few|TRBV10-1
CASSESTPYEQYF
TGCGCCAGCAGTGAGTCGACCCCTTACGAGCAGTACTTC